The following is a TCR beta chain sequence with its context. Trimming stripped 5 bases from V and 5 bases from J, with 10 bases between. CDR1 is MNHEY, CDR2 SMNVEV, per germline (reference sequence). The CDR3 spans 13 residues. Profiling relied on immunoSEQ multiplex PCR, and the TCRdb table lists in-frame clones only, not all of them. The sample includes roughly 250,000 clones, around 88% of them seen just once. The sample originates from a study of blood T cell repertoires in COVID-19. This receptor was taken from a middle-aged woman with acute COVID-19. Sequencing input: PBMCs or T cells enriched from blood (not recorded which). The chain couples TRBV27 to TRBJ1-5; D gene unclear. The chain's CDR3 is CASSHDWYQPQHF. The CDR3 DNA reads TGTGCCAGCAGTCACGACTGGTATCAGCCCCAGCATTTT.